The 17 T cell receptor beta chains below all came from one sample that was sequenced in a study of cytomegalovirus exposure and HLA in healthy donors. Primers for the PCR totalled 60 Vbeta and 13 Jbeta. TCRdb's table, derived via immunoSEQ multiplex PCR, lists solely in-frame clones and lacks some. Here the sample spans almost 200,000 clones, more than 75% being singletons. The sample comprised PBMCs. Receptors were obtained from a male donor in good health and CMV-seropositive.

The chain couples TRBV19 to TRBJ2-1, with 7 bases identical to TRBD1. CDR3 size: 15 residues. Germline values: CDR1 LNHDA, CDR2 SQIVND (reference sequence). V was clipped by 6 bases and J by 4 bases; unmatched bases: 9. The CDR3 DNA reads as TGTGCCAGTAGCGATCCCGGGACAGCTTACAATGAGCAGTTCTTC. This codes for CASSDPGTAYNEQFF. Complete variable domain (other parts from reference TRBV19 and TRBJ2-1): DGGITQSPKYLFRKEGQNVTLSCEQNLNHDAMYWYRQDPGQGLRLIYYSQIVNDFQKGDIAEGYSVSREKKESFPLTVTSAQKNPTAFYLCASSDPGTAYNEQFFGPGTRLTVL.

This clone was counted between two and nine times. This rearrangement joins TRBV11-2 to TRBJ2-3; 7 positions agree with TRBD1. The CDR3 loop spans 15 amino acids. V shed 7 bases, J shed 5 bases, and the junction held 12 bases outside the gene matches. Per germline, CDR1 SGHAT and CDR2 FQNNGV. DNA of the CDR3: TGTGCCAGCACCCTTACCCAACAGGGGAGAGATACGCAGTATTTT. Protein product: CASTLTQQGRDTQYF.

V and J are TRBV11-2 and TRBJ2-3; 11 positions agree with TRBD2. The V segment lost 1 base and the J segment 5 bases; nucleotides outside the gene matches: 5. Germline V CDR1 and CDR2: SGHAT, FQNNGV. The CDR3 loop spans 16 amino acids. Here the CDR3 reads CASSLGLAGGLDTQYF. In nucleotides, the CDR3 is TGTGCCAGCAGCTTAGGGCTAGCGGGAGGTCTAGATACGCAGTATTTT.

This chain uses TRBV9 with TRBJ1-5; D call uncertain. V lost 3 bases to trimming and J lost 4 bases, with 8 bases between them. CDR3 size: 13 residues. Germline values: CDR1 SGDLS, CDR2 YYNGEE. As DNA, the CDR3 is TGTGCCAGCAGCGGACTATTAAATCAGCCCCAGCATTTT. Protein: CASSGLLNQPQHF.

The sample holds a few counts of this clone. The CDR3 DNA reads as TGTGCCACCAGCAGAAAACCGACAGGCCGGTACACAGATACGCAGTATTTT. It yields the protein CATSRKPTGRYTDTQYF. The chain has TRBV15 and TRBJ2-3, with a weak D call TRBD1 (6 bases). Trimming removed 2 bases at V and 2 bases at J, with 17 bases between. This CDR3 region has 17 residues. Per germline, CDR1 LNHNV and CDR2 YYDKDF (reference sequence).

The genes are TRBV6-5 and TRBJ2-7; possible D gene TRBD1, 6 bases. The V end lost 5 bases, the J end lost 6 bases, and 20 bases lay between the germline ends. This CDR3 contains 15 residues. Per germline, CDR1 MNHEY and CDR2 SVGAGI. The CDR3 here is CASSRPGHGPSEQYF. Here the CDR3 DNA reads TGTGCCAGCAGTCGACCGGGACATGGGCCTAGCGAGCAGTACTTC.

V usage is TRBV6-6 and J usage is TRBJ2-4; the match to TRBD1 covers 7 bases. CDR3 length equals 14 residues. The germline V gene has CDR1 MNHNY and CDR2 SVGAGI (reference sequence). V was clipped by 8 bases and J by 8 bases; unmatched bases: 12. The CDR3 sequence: CASRHRQGTYIQYF. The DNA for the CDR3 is TGTGCCAGCCGCCACCGACAGGGAACGTACATTCAGTACTTC.

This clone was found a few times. The CDR3 sequence: CASSSGLAGGPRQFF. The CDR3 nucleotides read TGTGCCAGCAGCTCCGGCTTAGCGGGAGGGCCCCGGCAGTTCTTC. V is TRBV7-3 and J is TRBJ2-1; TRBD2 matches 11 bases. Trimming removed 4 bases from V and 12 bases from J; junction bases left unmatched: 11. The CDR3 contains 15 residues. CDR1 and CDR2 (germline): SGHTA, FQGTGA.

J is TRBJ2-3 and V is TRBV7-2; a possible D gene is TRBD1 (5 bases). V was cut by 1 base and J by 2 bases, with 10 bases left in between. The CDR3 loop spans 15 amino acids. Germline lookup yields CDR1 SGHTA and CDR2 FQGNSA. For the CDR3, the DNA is TGTGCCAGCAGCTTAGAAGGCAGGGTCACAGATACGCAGTATTTT. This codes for CASSLEGRVTDTQYF.

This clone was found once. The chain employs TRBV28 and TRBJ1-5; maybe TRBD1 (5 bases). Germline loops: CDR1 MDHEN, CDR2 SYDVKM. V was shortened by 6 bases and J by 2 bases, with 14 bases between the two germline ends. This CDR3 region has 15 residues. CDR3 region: CASSQGGEGNQPQHF. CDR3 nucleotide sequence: TGTGCCAGCAGCCAGGGTGGGGAAGGCAATCAGCCCCAGCATTTT.

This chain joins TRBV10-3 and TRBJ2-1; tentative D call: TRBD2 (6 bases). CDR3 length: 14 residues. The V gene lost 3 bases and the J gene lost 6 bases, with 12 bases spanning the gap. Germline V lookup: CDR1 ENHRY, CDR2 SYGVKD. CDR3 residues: CAISDGSGVNEQFF. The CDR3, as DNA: TGTGCCATCAGTGACGGGAGTGGGGTCAATGAGCAGTTCTTC.

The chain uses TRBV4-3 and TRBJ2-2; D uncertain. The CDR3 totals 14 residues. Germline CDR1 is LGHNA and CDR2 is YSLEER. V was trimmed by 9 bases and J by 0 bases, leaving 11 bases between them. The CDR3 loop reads CASRISANTGELFF. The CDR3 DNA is TGCGCCAGTAGAATTTCGGCGAACACCGGGGAGCTGTTTTTT.

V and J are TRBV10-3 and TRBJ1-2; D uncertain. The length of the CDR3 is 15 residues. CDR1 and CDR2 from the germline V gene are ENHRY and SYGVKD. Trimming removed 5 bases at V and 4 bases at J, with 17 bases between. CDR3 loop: CAISPERGRPYGYTF. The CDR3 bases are TGTGCCATCAGTCCAGAAAGAGGTCGGCCCTATGGCTACACCTTC.

The CDR3 reads CASSAGQTNEKLFF. As DNA, the CDR3 is TGTGCCAGCAGCGCGGGACAGACCAATGAAAAACTGTTTTTT. This chain connects TRBV9 to TRBJ1-4, with 7 bases identical to TRBD1. Germline values: CDR1 SGDLS, CDR2 YYNGEE. The CDR3 contains 14 residues. J lost 5 bases, V lost 3 bases, and 4 bases had no gene match. Variable domain in full (rest from reference TRBV9 and TRBJ1-4): DSGVTQTPKHLITATGQRVTLRCSPRSGDLSVYWYQQSLDQGLQFLIQYYNGEERAKGNILERFSAQQFPDLHSELNLSSLELGDSALYFCASSAGQTNEKLFFGSGTQLSVL.

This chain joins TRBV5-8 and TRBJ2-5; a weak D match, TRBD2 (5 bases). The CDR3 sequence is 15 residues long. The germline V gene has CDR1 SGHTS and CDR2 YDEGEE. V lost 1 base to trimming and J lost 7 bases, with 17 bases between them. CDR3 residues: CASSLISGGVGTQYF. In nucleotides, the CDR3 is TGTGCCAGCAGCTTGATCTCTGGAGGTGTCGGGACCCAGTACTTC. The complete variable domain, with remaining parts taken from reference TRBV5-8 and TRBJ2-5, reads EAGVTQSPTHLIKTRGQQATLRCSPISGHTSVYWYQQALGLGLQFLLWYDEGEERNRGNFPPRFSGRQFPNYSSELNVNALELEDSALYLCASSLISGGVGTQYFGPGTRLLVL.

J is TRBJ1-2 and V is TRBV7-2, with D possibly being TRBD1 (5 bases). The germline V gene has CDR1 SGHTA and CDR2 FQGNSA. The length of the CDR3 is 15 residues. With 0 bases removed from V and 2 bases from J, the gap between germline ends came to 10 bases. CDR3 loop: CASSLAGPGNYGYTF. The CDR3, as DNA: TGTGCCAGCAGCTTAGCGGGTCCAGGGAACTATGGCTACACCTTC.

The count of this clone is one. The CDR3 DNA follows: TGTGCCTCCAACACTCCGGACCGGGGGGGCTACGAGCAGTACTTC. This translates into CASNTPDRGGYEQYF. J is TRBJ2-5 and V is TRBV6-6, with 8 bases identical to TRBD2. With the DNA end fitting TRBJ2-7 better, the J assignment may be wrong. The germline V gene has CDR1 MNHNY and CDR2 SVGAGI (reference sequence). The CDR3 loop spans 15 amino acids.